Shown below are 26 T cell receptor beta chains from a single sample sequenced in a study of glioma-infiltrating T cells after dendritic cell vaccination. The time point was: after dendritic cell vaccination, including at tumor progression/relapse. Sequencing was performed with immunoSEQ multiplex PCR; in TCRdb, only in-frame clones are kept and a portion is missing. The repertoire has some 99,000 clones, approximately 80% of them found once; the top ten carry 5.4%. The sequencing used blood, collected after dendritic cell vaccination. The receptors derive from a human donor with glioblastoma.

The chain couples TRBV9 to TRBJ2-1; maybe TRBD1 (5 bases). This CDR3 has 14 amino acids. The V end was cut by 0 bases, the J end by 4 bases, with 8 bases between. Germline V gene lookup returns CDR1 SGDLS and CDR2 YYNGEE. The CDR3 region has the DNA TGTGCCAGCAGCGTAGAGGGGTGGTACAATGAGCAGTTCTTC. It specifies CASSVEGWYNEQFF.

DNA of the CDR3: TGTGCCAGCAGCGTAGGTCTAGCGGGAGGGCCCGAGGGCGAGCAGTACTTC. It is translated as CASSVGLAGGPEGEQYF. The chain has TRBV9 and TRBJ2-7; TRBD2 agrees at 12 bases. The CDR3 consists of 17 residues. The trim removed 0 bases at V and 6 bases at J, leaving 10 bases unmatched. Germline loops: CDR1 SGDLS, CDR2 YYNGEE.

To note about this clone: This CDR3 fails to terminate in the conserved phenylalanine or tryptophan, so it likely reflects a read error. The DNA is left out, because the CDR3 cannot be placed on it with certainty; the CDR3 is given as TCRdb lists it. V is TRBV12-5 and J is TRBJ2-7; no check of the table's D call, TRBD1, against the DNA was made. Germline lookup yields CDR1 LGHNT and CDR2 FRNRAP. Ends included, the CDR3 has 10 residues. This CDR3 is CASGLVQGKL.

The chain is built from TRBV6-5 and TRBJ1-1, with a tentative D call TRBD1 (6 bases). Germline CDR1 reads MNHEY; CDR2 reads SVGAGI. V lost 7 bases to trimming and J lost 3 bases, with 18 bases between them. This CDR3 has 15 amino acids. CDR3 nucleotide sequence: TGTGCCAGCACCTCGGGGGGGGCGCCAGACACTGAAGCTTTCTTT. This translates into CASTSGGAPDTEAFF.

This clone has just a few counts. This sequence joins TRBV2 and TRBJ2-7; D perhaps matches TRBD2 (6 bases). CDR1 is SNHLY and CDR2 is FYNNEI in the germline V gene. The CDR3 runs to 11 residues. Between the trimmed V and J ends, which lost 4 bases and 6 bases, there was a span of 7 bases. The CDR3 sequence is CASSVGGEQYF. In nucleotides, the CDR3 is TGTGCCAGCAGTGTCGGGGGCGAGCAGTACTTC.

V usage is TRBV5-4 and J usage is TRBJ2-3, with D unresolved. The V gene lost 1 base and the J gene lost 1 base, with 4 bases spanning the gap. Germline lookup yields CDR1 SGHNT and CDR2 YYREEE (reference sequence). The CDR3 totals 13 residues. CDR3 amino acids: CASSLRGTDTQYF. The CDR3 DNA reads as TGTGCCAGCAGCTTGCGAGGCACAGATACGCAGTATTTT.

Concerning this clone itself: A junction boundary mismatches the germline segment, possibly from a read error. This chain links TRBV2 with TRBJ1-1; 9 nucleotides line up with TRBD1. Germline V lookup: CDR1 SNHLY, CDR2 FYNNEI. CDR3 size: 11 residues. Here the CDR3 reads CASSESGTGTF. The CDR3 DNA reads TGTGCCAGCAGTGAGTCCGGGACAGGGACGTTT.

This chain uses TRBV19 with TRBJ1-5, with a weak D call TRBD1 (5 bases). V dropped 5 bases and J dropped 0 bases, with 17 bases sitting between them. This CDR3 has 17 amino acids. Germline V gives CDR1 LNHDA, CDR2 SQIVND (reference sequence). The CDR3 DNA sequence: TGTGCCAGTAGTCGCAGGGAAGGCCCATATAGCAATCAGCCCCAGCATTTT. It codes for CASSRREGPYSNQPQHF. Full variable domain (remainder filled in from reference TRBV19 and TRBJ1-5): DGGITQSPKYLFRKEGQNVTLSCEQNLNHDAMYWYRQDPGQGLRLIYYSQIVNDFQKGDIAEGYSVSREKKESFPLTVTSAQKNPTAFYLCASSRREGPYSNQPQHFGDGTRLSIL.

This chain links TRBV27 with TRBJ2-2, with a weak D call TRBD2 (6 bases). V lost 4 bases and J 6 bases, leaving 12 bases between the germline ends. Germline CDR1 reads MNHEY; CDR2 reads SMNVEV (reference sequence). This CDR3 region has 14 residues. In DNA, the CDR3 is TGTGCCAGCAGTTCTGGGGGGACCGCCGGGGAGCTGTTTTTT. Its protein is CASSSGGTAGELFF.

This chain connects TRBV6-5 to TRBJ2-2, with TRBD2 matching over 9 bases. CDR3 length: 15 residues. Germline CDR1 and CDR2: MNHEY and SVGAGI. The V segment lost 4 bases and the J segment 5 bases; nucleotides outside the gene matches: 5. The DNA of the CDR3 is TGTGCCAGCAGTTTATTAGCGGGGGAGACCGGGGAGCTGTTTTTT. It codes for CASSLLAGETGELFF.

The V call is TRBV5-1, the J call TRBJ2-1, with D maybe TRBD1 (6 bases). Germline CDR1 reads SGHRS; CDR2 reads YFSETQ. CDR3 length equals 15 residues. Trimming cost V 3 bases and J 0 bases, with 10 bases left between them. The chain's CDR3 is CASSSGTPSYNEQFF. CDR3 DNA: TGCGCCAGCAGCTCCGGGACACCCTCCTACAATGAGCAGTTCTTC.

This clone was counted only a few times. This rearrangement joins TRBV6-1 to TRBJ2-7, with TRBD2 identical over 14 bases. The junction had 1 base not matched to a gene; V was cut back by 0 bases and J by 3 bases. The CDR3 has 16 residues. The V gene's germline CDR1 is MNHNS and CDR2 SASEGT. In DNA form, the CDR3 reads TGTGCCAGCAGTGAAGCAGGACTAGCGGGAGGCTACGAGCAGTACTTC. Encoded protein: CASSEAGLAGGYEQYF.

The chain carries TRBV28 and TRBJ2-2; 7 bases fit TRBD2. Trimming took 6 bases from V and 4 from J; bases not matched to a gene: 11. The CDR3 runs to 16 residues. Germline V lookup: CDR1 MDHEN, CDR2 SYDVKM. CDR3 in amino acids: CASSSGGGSGTGELFF. In DNA form, the CDR3 reads TGTGCCAGCAGCTCGGGCGGCGGGAGTGGCACCGGGGAGCTGTTTTTT.

V gene TRBV10-3 combines with J gene TRBJ2-7; 10 nucleotides agree with TRBD1. The CDR3 spans 14 residues. With 4 bases clipped from V and 7 bases from J, the junction kept 7 bases outside the gene matches. Per the germline V gene, CDR1 is ENHRY and CDR2 is SYGVKD. This CDR3 is CAISARTGGEEQYF. The CDR3 DNA sequence: TGTGCCATCAGTGCGAGGACAGGGGGTGAAGAGCAGTACTTC.

The V gene is TRBV7-9, the J gene TRBJ2-3, with a tentative D call TRBD2 (6 bases). V lost 8 bases to trimming and J lost 5 bases, with 17 bases between them. This CDR3 is 14 amino acids long. Germline V gene sequence: CDR1 SEHNR, CDR2 FQNEAQ (reference sequence). As DNA, the CDR3 is TGTGCCAGCCACGACTTATGGGGAGGAGATACGCAGTATTTT. This encodes CASHDLWGGDTQYF.

CDR3 coding DNA: TGTGCCAGCAGCCTCACCTTACTGACAGGGTCAGAAGGCTACACCTTC. It is translated as CASSLTLLTGSEGYTF. This sequence joins TRBV9 and TRBJ1-2; TRBD1 matches at 7 bases. The CDR3 extends over 16 amino acids. The junction had 17 bases not matched to a gene; V was cut back by 4 bases and J by 8 bases. The germline V gene encodes CDR1 SGDLS and CDR2 YYNGEE.

The chain is built from TRBV9 and TRBJ1-1; 7 positions match TRBD1. Germline CDR1 SGDLS, CDR2 YYNGEE. This CDR3 has 14 residues. The ends lost 2 bases at V and 4 bases at J; junction bases unmatched: 5. The CDR3 loop reads CASSVMQGGTEAFF. The CDR3 DNA reads TGTGCCAGCAGCGTGATGCAGGGGGGCACTGAAGCTTTCTTT.

The chain is built from TRBV30 and TRBJ1-4; 10 bases line up with TRBD1. The CDR3 runs 15 residues. In germline, CDR1 is GTSNPN, CDR2 SVGIG (reference sequence). The V gene end was trimmed by 2 bases and the J gene end by 7 bases; junction bases not matched to a gene: 7. Here the CDR3 reads CAWSNPTGGREKLFF. The CDR3 DNA reads TGTGCCTGGAGTAACCCGACAGGGGGCCGTGAAAAACTGTTTTTT.

The chain uses TRBV4-1 and TRBJ1-1, with D unclear. V lost 8 bases, J lost 1 base, and 11 bases lay in between. CDR1 and CDR2 (germline): MGHRA, YSYEKL. The CDR3 runs to 13 residues. This CDR3 is CASSYSPNTEAFF. The CDR3 region has the DNA TGCGCCAGCTCCTACAGCCCGAACACTGAAGCTTTCTTT.

The rearrangement joins TRBV27 to TRBJ1-4; TRBD1 is a possible D gene (6 bases). Germline assignment: CDR1 MNHEY and CDR2 SMNVEV (reference sequence). The V end lost 2 bases, the J end lost 7 bases, and 14 bases lay between the germline ends. This CDR3 is 15 amino acids long. The CDR3 region is CASSLRGAIGEKLFF. The CDR3 nucleotides are TGTGCCAGCAGTTTACGGGGGGCAATTGGTGAAAAACTGTTTTTT.

This sequence joins TRBV5-5 and TRBJ1-2; 10 bases are a match to TRBD1. The germline CDR1 and CDR2 sequences are SGHKS and YYEKEE (reference sequence). The CDR3 is 13 amino acids. Trimming took 3 bases from V and 6 from J; bases not matched to a gene: 2. The CDR3 DNA is TGTGCCAGCAGCTCGACAGGGGGCGATGGCTACACCTTC. Amino acid sequence: CASSSTGGDGYTF.

This rearrangement joins TRBV4-1 to TRBJ2-2, with D possibly matching TRBD1 (5 bases). Trimming removed 1 base from V and 6 bases from J, with 18 bases in between. Germline loops: CDR1 MGHRA, CDR2 YSYEKL. This CDR3 has 17 amino acids. CDR3 residues: CASSQARRDSLSGELFF. In nucleotides, the CDR3 is TGCGCCAGCAGCCAAGCACGCAGGGATTCTTTGTCCGGGGAGCTGTTTTTT.

The chain carries TRBV4-1 and TRBJ1-4; 7 bases align to TRBD1. The germline CDR1 and CDR2 sequences are MGHRA and YSYEKL. The J segment lost 3 bases and the V segment lost 4 bases, leaving 5 bases of the junction unmatched. CDR3 length: 15 residues. This chain's CDR3 is CASSPPGGANEKLFF. CDR3 nucleotide sequence: TGCGCCAGCAGCCCCCCAGGGGGTGCTAATGAAAAACTGTTTTTT.

This chain joins TRBV27 and TRBJ1-1, with 11 nucleotides matching TRBD1. The CDR3 contains 16 residues. Per germline, CDR1 MNHEY and CDR2 SMNVEV (reference sequence). The junction had 9 bases not matched to a gene; V was cut back by 8 bases and J by 1 base. The CDR3 sequence is CASAPWDRGRNTEAFF. The CDR3 coding sequence is TGTGCCAGCGCCCCGTGGGACAGGGGGAGGAACACTGAAGCTTTCTTT.

This chain connects TRBV5-1 to TRBJ2-7; TRBD2 matches 8 bases. The CDR3 sequence is 14 residues long. CDR1 and CDR2 (germline): SGHRS, YFSETQ. After removal of 4 bases from V and 0 bases from J, the junction contained 3 bases not matched to a gene. The CDR3 spells CASSPSGHSYEQYF. Written as DNA, the CDR3 is TGCGCCAGCAGCCCTAGCGGGCACTCCTACGAGCAGTACTTC.

The chain couples TRBV28 to TRBJ1-2, with D maybe TRBD1 (5 bases). V was pared by 9 bases and J by 0 bases, with 14 bases between. In germline, CDR1 is MDHEN, CDR2 SYDVKM. The CDR3 spans 14 residues. The DNA for the CDR3 is TGTGCCAGTGGGGCCGGGGGAGCTAACTATGGCTACACCTTC. Translating gives CASGAGGANYGYTF.